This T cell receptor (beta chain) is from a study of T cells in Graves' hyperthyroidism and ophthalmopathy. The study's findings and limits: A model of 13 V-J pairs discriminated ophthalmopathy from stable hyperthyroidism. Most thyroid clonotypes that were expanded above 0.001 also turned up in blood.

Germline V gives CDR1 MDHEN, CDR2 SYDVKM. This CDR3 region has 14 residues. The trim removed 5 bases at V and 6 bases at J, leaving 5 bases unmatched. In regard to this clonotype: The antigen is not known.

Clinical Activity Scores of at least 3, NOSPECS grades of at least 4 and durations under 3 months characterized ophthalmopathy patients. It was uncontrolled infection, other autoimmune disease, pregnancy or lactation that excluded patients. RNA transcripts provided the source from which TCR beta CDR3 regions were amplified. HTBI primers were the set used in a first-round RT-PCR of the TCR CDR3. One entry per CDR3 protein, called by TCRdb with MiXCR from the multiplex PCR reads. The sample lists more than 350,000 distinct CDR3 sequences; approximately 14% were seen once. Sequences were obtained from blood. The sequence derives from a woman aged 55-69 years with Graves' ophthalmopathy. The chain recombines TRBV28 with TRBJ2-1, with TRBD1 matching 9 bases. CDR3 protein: CASSDPGQGNEQFF. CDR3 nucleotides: TGTGCCAGCAGTGACCCGGGACAGGGCAATGAGCAGTTCTTC.